Each of the 8 T cell receptor beta chains below was sequenced from the same sample in a study of blood T cell repertoires in COVID-19. The repertoire was sequenced with immunoSEQ multiplex PCR; TCRdb's copy has only in-frame clones and lacks some. The sample yields tens of thousands of clones, approximately 79% seen once. Sequenced sample: peripheral blood. The receptors were sampled from a human donor with acute or convalescent COVID-19. The donor label of this sample is uncertain.

The V and J genes are TRBV27 and TRBJ2-2; TRBD2 is a possible D gene (5 bases). Per the germline V gene, CDR1 is MNHEY and CDR2 is SMNVEV (reference sequence). The CDR3 consists of 15 residues. With 3 bases removed from V and 4 bases from J, the gap between germline ends came to 12 bases. The CDR3 is CASSFSWAGTGELFF. Written as DNA, the CDR3 is TGTGCCAGCAGTTTTTCCTGGGCGGGCACCGGGGAGCTGTTTTTT.

The gene calls are TRBV6-1 and TRBJ1-4; no firm D call. CDR3 length: 12 residues. Trimming cost V 3 bases and J 7 bases, with 6 bases left between them. CDR1 is MNHNS and CDR2 is SASEGT in the germline V gene. The CDR3 sequence is CASSERGEKLFF. As DNA, the CDR3 is TGTGCCAGCAGTGAGCGAGGTGAAAAACTGTTTTTT.

The chain employs TRBV7-2 and TRBJ2-7, with 8 bases aligning to TRBD2. The V gene's germline CDR1 is SGHTA and CDR2 FQGNSA. Germline trimming cut 8 bases from V and 6 bases from J; bases unmatched to any gene: 12. The CDR3 spans 14 residues. The CDR3 bases are TGTGCCAGCGCCGTGGCCGGGACTAGGAGCGAGCAGTACTTC. It yields the protein CASAVAGTRSEQYF.

This chain links TRBV5-6 with TRBJ1-1; 10 bases are a match to TRBD1. The CDR3 consists of 16 residues. Per the germline V gene, CDR1 is SGHDT and CDR2 is YYEEEE. Losses at the gene ends were 0 bases for V and 4 bases for J; bases not matched to a gene: 6. This CDR3 reads CASSLGQGALGTEAFF. The DNA of the CDR3 is TGTGCCAGCAGCTTGGGACAGGGGGCGTTGGGCACTGAAGCTTTCTTT.

This clone has only a few counts. The genes are TRBV18 and TRBJ1-1; D possibly corresponds to TRBD1 (6 bases). Germline values: CDR1 KGHSH, CDR2 LQKENI. The V gene lost 0 bases and the J gene lost 0 bases, with 8 bases spanning the gap. The CDR3 has 15 amino acids. The CDR3 is CASSPPQGMNTEAFF. CDR3 coding DNA: TGTGCCAGCTCACCACCGCAGGGGATGAACACTGAAGCTTTCTTT.

Regarding this clone: The same CDR3 is also encoded by other DNA sequences in this sample. V and J are TRBV7-2 and TRBJ1-3; TRBD1 aligns across 7 bases. Germline CDR1 reads SGHTA; CDR2 reads FQGNSA. The V and J ends lost 5 bases and 5 bases, in that order; junction bases with no gene match: 6. The CDR3 covers 14 residues. CDR3 region: CASSQGTVRNTIYF. In DNA, the CDR3 is TGTGCCAGCAGCCAAGGGACAGTCAGAAACACCATATATTTT.

DNA of the CDR3: TGTGCCAGCAGCCCGGAGAGTTTTGGGTCCCTCCACTTT. It specifies CASSPESFGSLHF. The J gene is TRBJ1-6, the V gene TRBV9; D remains ambiguous. The germline CDR1 and CDR2 sequences are SGDLS and YYNGEE. V shed 4 bases and J shed 14 bases, with 16 bases lying between them. This CDR3 is built from 13 residues.

This chain links TRBV12-3 or TRBV12-4 with TRBJ1-1; a weak D match, TRBD1 (5 bases). This CDR3 is 13 amino acids long. Trimming left V 5 bases short and J 8 bases short, with 15 bases between. The CDR3: CASSPGRGREAFF. In DNA, the CDR3 is TGTGCCAGCAGTCCAGGCCGGGGGAGGGAAGCTTTCTTT.